Listed below are T cell receptor beta chains from one sample, sequenced in a study of blood T cell repertoires in COVID-19. Sequencing used immunoSEQ multiplex PCR; TCRdb keeps in-frame clones, though not all of them. The sample lists 200,000 to 250,000 clones, about 90% occurring once. Sequenced input: peripheral blood. These receptors originate from a man in his 60s with acute or convalescent COVID-19. Both conserved end residues are part of each CDR3. D genes are given only for firm matches. Size is stated for part of the rows, as once, few or many counts, or as a class when the clone is expanded.

v_gene,abundance,j_gene,len,d_gene,CDR3nt,CDR3aa
TRBV28,NA,TRBJ1-2,12,NA,TGTGCCAGCAGCACAGTCAGCTATGGCTACACCTTC,CASSTVSYGYTF
TRBV29-1,NA,TRBJ2-7,11,NA,TGCAGCGTTGACGGGGGTCACGAGCAGTACTTC,CSVDGGHEQYF
TRBV6-6,once,TRBJ1-4,15,NA,TGTGCCAGCAGTTACTCGATTCAGGGGAAGGAAAAACTGTTTTTT,CASSYSIQGKEKLFF
TRBV2,NA,TRBJ2-3,15,NA,TGTGCCAGCAGTGAACTTCGACAGAGTACAGATACGCAGTATTTT,CASSELRQSTDTQYF
TRBV11-2,NA,TRBJ2-2,17,NA,TGTGCCAGCAGCTTAAGAGCAAGGCATTGGGAGGCCGGGGAGCTGTTTTTT,CASSLRARHWEAGELFF
TRBV27,once,TRBJ1-6,16,TRBD1,TGTGCCAGCAGTCCGGGGACAGGGGGCGCTTATTCACCCCTCCACTTT,CASSPGTGGAYSPLHF
TRBV11-2,NA,TRBJ1-6,14,TRBD1,TGTGCCAGCACCGACACAGGGGGTAATTCACCCCTCCACTTT,CASTDTGGNSPLHF
TRBV29-1,NA,TRBJ2-5,14,TRBD2,TGCAGCGTTGGATCGAGCGGGAGTTCAGAGACCCAGTACTTC,CSVGSSGSSETQYF
TRBV28,NA,TRBJ2-7,15,NA,TGTGCCAGCAGTTTAGAGCGGGCTACGACCTACGAGCAGTACTTC,CASSLERATTYEQYF
TRBV4-2,NA,TRBJ2-5,16,TRBD1,TGTGCCAGCAGCCAAGATCTAGGGACAGTCACAGAGACCCAGTACTTC,CASSQDLGTVTETQYF
TRBV24-1,NA,TRBJ2-1,16,TRBD2,TGTGCCACCAGTGATGGTGGGGCTAGCGGACCTAGGGAGCAGTTCTTC,CATSDGGASGPREQFF
TRBV5-6,once,TRBJ1-2,14,NA,TGTGCCAGCAGCTGGCAGGGTTTTTCGTCTGGCTACACCTTC,CASSWQGFSSGYTF
TRBV6-2/TRBV6-3,NA,TRBJ2-3,15,TRBD2,TGTGCCAGCAGTTACTTTGCGGGAGGATCAGATACGCAGTATTTT,CASSYFAGGSDTQYF
TRBV12-3/TRBV12-4,NA,TRBJ1-5,13,NA,TGTGCCAGCAGCGAAGACAGGTGGGAGCCCCAGCATTTT,CASSEDRWEPQHF
TRBV2,few,TRBJ1-5,13,NA,TGTGCCAGCAGTCGCTCAACCGAGGAGCCCCAGCATTTT,CASSRSTEEPQHF
TRBV11-2,NA,TRBJ2-1,14,NA,TGTGCCAGCAGCTTAATTCGTCGGGGAGGCGAGCAGTTCTTC,CASSLIRRGGEQFF
TRBV7-8,NA,TRBJ1-1,15,TRBD1,TGTGCCAGCAGCCGAGGACAGGGTGCGAACACTGAAGCTTTCTTT,CASSRGQGANTEAFF
TRBV7-8,NA,TRBJ2-5,14,NA,TGTGCCAGCAGTACAGACAGGAGCCAGGGAACCCAGTACTTC,CASSTDRSQGTQYF
TRBV7-2,NA,TRBJ2-2,14,NA,TGTGCCAGCAGCATAAGACAAAACACCGGGGAGCTGTTTTTT,CASSIRQNTGELFF
TRBV6-2/TRBV6-3,NA,TRBJ1-5,14,NA,TGTGCCAGCAGTTACTCATCAGGGTGGCAGCCCCAGCATTTT,CASSYSSGWQPQHF
TRBV7-9,once,TRBJ2-7,17,TRBD1,TGTGCCAGCAGCTTTTCCCCAGGGACAGGGGGCAAATACGAGCAGTACTTC,CASSFSPGTGGKYEQYF
TRBV11-2,NA,TRBJ1-2,15,TRBD1,TGTGCCAGCAGCTTGGCTGGACAGGGCCGCTATGGCTACACCTTC,CASSLAGQGRYGYTF
TRBV28,once,TRBJ1-6,12,NA,TGTGCCAGGTCTACGAATAATTCACCCCTCCACTTT,CARSTNNSPLHF
TRBV2,NA,TRBJ2-7,15,TRBD2,TGTGCCAGCAGCCCCCGGGGAGGGGTAATCTACGAGCAGTACTTC,CASSPRGGVIYEQYF
TRBV6-5,once,TRBJ1-4,14,NA,TGTGCCAGCAGCCCAGGGTTAACTAATGAAAAACTGTTTTTT,CASSPGLTNEKLFF
TRBV18,NA,TRBJ1-4,16,TRBD1,TGTGCCAGCTCACTTAACAGGGGGACGACGCATGAAAAACTGTTTTTT,CASSLNRGTTHEKLFF
TRBV7-2,NA,TRBJ2-1,15,TRBD2,TGTGCCAGCAGCTCCTCGGGCGGGAGAGGTCATGAGCAGTTCTTC,CASSSSGGRGHEQFF
TRBV6-6,NA,TRBJ2-7,17,TRBD2,TGTGCCAGCAGTCGGACGTTCGGGACTAGTAAAGACTACGAGCAGTACTTC,CASSRTFGTSKDYEQYF
TRBV7-2,NA,TRBJ2-2,15,TRBD2,TGTGCCAGCAGCTACTATAGCGGGGGCACCGGGGAGCTGTTTTTT,CASSYYSGGTGELFF
TRBV12-3/TRBV12-4,NA,TRBJ2-7,13,NA,TGTGCCAGCAGTGGGAGCGGACCCTACGAGCAGTACTTC,CASSGSGPYEQYF
TRBV18,NA,TRBJ2-7,16,TRBD2,TGTGCCAGCTCACCACCGTTCCTAGCGGGTATCTACGAGCAGTACTTC,CASSPPFLAGIYEQYF
TRBV28,NA,TRBJ1-1,15,TRBD1,TGTGCCAGCAGCGCAAACAGGGGAAGGAGCACTGAAGCTTTCTTT,CASSANRGRSTEAFF